The clone carrying this T cell receptor (beta chain) was observed at least ten times. The target antigen is unknown. The data belong to a study of T-cell memory formation after mild COVID-19. Study results and limitations: While clones contracting from day 15 to 85 were balanced between CD4 and CD8, later expanders leaned CD4+. The CD4+ clones that contracted clustered mainly within CM and EM, and the CD8+ clones concentrated in EMRA. Pre-infection memory already had some responding clones, implying cross-reactive memory joined.

Germline V lookup: CDR1 LNHDA, CDR2 SQIVND (reference sequence). The CDR3 covers 15 residues. The V gene end was trimmed by 4 bases and the J gene end by 2 bases; junction bases not matched to a gene: 7. UMIs and sample barcodes were carried by the TCR alpha and TCR beta cDNA libraries that 5'RACE produced using constant-segment primers. TCRdb fed the 5' RACE reads into MiXCR, producing one record per CDR3 protein. The table lists roughly 510,000 distinct CDR3 sequences, 15% to 20% of them singletons. This chain links TRBV19 with TRBJ2-5; TRBD2 aligns across 7 bases. The sequence was collected from an adult woman who had mild COVID-19 (a few samples of this study predate the infection). Cell type and time point are not known. Specimen: PBMCs or a T cell subset sorted from them (not recorded which). In DNA form, the CDR3 reads TGTGCCAGTAGTAAGGGAGGGTCGGGGCAAGAGACCCAGTACTTC. The encoded protein is CASSKGGSGQETQYF.